Below, 19 T cell receptor beta chains from the same sample are listed, as sequenced in a study of cytomegalovirus exposure and HLA in healthy donors (dated by TCRdb to about 2017). The library was generated by the immunoSEQ multiplex PCR assay. For the multiplex PCR, a mixture combining 60 forward primers for TCR Vbeta segments and 13 reverse primers for TCR Jbeta segments was used. TCRdb provides this immuneACCESS table in a form limited to in-frame rearrangements. Some clones are lacking; in checked studies, under half of them reflect an unresolved V gene, and why the rest are absent is not known. The sample table shows around 140,000 clones, and roughly 80% are seen once. The ten largest clonotypes hold around 1.5% of the sample. What was sequenced was PBMCs. These receptors were taken from a female donor in good health and CMV-seronegative.

This CDR3 reads CASRGTAPDQPQHF. The CDR3, as DNA: TGTGCCAGCAGGGGGACAGCCCCAGATCAGCCCCAGCATTTT. The rearrangement links TRBV2 to TRBJ1-5; 7 nucleotides line up with TRBD1. The CDR3 is 14 amino acids. CDR1 is SNHLY and CDR2 is FYNNEI in the germline V gene. Germline trimming cut 6 bases from V and 5 bases from J; bases unmatched to any gene: 7.

The chain couples TRBV11-2 to TRBJ2-7; weak D call: TRBD2 (5 bases). V lost 0 bases to trimming and J lost 2 bases, with 11 bases between them. Germline lookup yields CDR1 SGHAT and CDR2 FQNNGV. The length of the CDR3 is 15 residues. CDR3 DNA sequence: TGTGCCAGCAGCTTAGATTGGACTTATCCCTACGAGCAGTACTTC. Protein: CASSLDWTYPYEQYF.

The chain couples TRBV15 to TRBJ2-3, with 8 bases identical to TRBD2. Trimming at V came to 0 bases and at J to 5 bases, leaving 7 bases not matched to a gene. The germline V gene encodes CDR1 LNHNV and CDR2 YYDKDF (reference sequence). The CDR3 is 16 amino acids. The CDR3: CATSRDVLAGGDTQYF. The DNA for the CDR3 is TGTGCCACCAGCAGAGATGTGTTGGCGGGGGGAGATACGCAGTATTTT.

This clone was seen only a few times. The chain combines TRBV4-2 with TRBJ2-1; weak D call: TRBD1 (5 bases). Germline CDR1 is LGHNA and CDR2 is YNFKEQ. The CDR3 is 15 amino acids. V lost 2 bases to trimming and J lost 1 base, with 9 bases between them. CDR3 region: CASSQSRVSYNEQFF. CDR3 DNA: TGTGCCAGCAGCCAATCCAGGGTTTCCTACAATGAGCAGTTCTTC.

The rearrangement uses TRBV5-4 and TRBJ2-1; a weak D match, TRBD1 (6 bases). The CDR3 totals 16 residues. Trimming removed 4 bases at V and 0 bases at J, with 14 bases between. Germline V CDR1 and CDR2: SGHNT, YYREEE (reference sequence). The CDR3: CASSPQGPGSYNEQFF. As DNA, the CDR3 is TGTGCCAGCAGCCCCCAGGGGCCGGGCTCCTACAATGAGCAGTTCTTC.

Only a few counts were recorded for this clone. The chain joins TRBV27 to TRBJ1-5; D call uncertain. The CDR3 contains 14 residues. The germline gives CDR1 MNHEY, CDR2 SMNVEV (reference sequence). V lost 0 bases to trimming and J lost 8 bases, with 11 bases between them. The DNA of the CDR3 is TGTGCCAGCAGTTTATCGTCGGTGGTGGAGCCCCAGCATTTT. It specifies CASSLSSVVEPQHF.

V is TRBV6-5 and J is TRBJ2-7, with D maybe TRBD1 (6 bases). Germline V gene lookup returns CDR1 MNHEY and CDR2 SVGAGI. V lost 7 bases to trimming and J lost 7 bases, with 20 bases between them. The CDR3 loop spans 14 amino acids. CDR3 sequence: CASTSLGQSGEQYF. CDR3 nucleotide sequence: TGTGCCAGCACTTCGCTCGGACAGTCTGGGGAGCAGTACTTC.

This chain connects TRBV7-2 to TRBJ1-2; 10 bases map to TRBD1. The CDR3 runs 17 residues. J gave up 0 bases and V 1 base, and 5 bases lay outside the gene matches. Germline assignment: CDR1 SGHTA and CDR2 FQGNSA. CDR3 DNA sequence: TGTGCCAGCAGCTTAGGTGGGACAGGGGTGGCTAACTATGGCTACACCTTC. Translation: CASSLGGTGVANYGYTF.

The chain joins TRBV6-1 to TRBJ2-2; D is undetermined. The germline gives CDR1 MNHNS, CDR2 SASEGT. The CDR3 extends over 11 amino acids. The ends were cut back, 1 base at V and 10 bases at J, with 4 bases in the middle. The CDR3, as DNA: TGTGCCAGCAGTGAAGTCTCGGAGCTGTTTTTT. Translation: CASSEVSELFF.

This clone has a single count. The V and J genes are TRBV7-6 and TRBJ2-7, with 7 bases that match TRBD1. CDR1 and CDR2 (germline): SGHVS, FNYEAQ. The J segment lost 4 bases and the V segment lost 5 bases, leaving 5 bases of the junction unmatched. This CDR3 contains 13 residues. The CDR3 reads CASSKQGQYEQYF. The CDR3 nucleotides are TGTGCCAGCAGCAAACAGGGGCAGTACGAGCAGTACTTC.

V usage is TRBV29-1 and J usage is TRBJ1-1; possibly TRBD1 for D (5 bases). The germline CDR1 and CDR2 sequences are SQVTM and ANQGSEA. The CDR3 extends over 11 amino acids. Trimming shortened V by 6 bases and J by 1 base, and 6 bases separated the two germline ends. In DNA, the CDR3 is TGCAGCGTCGACAGGAACACTGAAGCTTTCTTT. Its translation: CSVDRNTEAFF.

In its sample, this clone was seen a few times. The rearrangement links TRBV6-6 to TRBJ2-1; D ambiguous. Germline CDR1 MNHNY, CDR2 SVGAGI (reference sequence). The V end lost 0 bases, the J end lost 5 bases, and 5 bases lay between the germline ends. This CDR3 is 13 amino acids long. The CDR3: CASSYSRDNEQFF. The CDR3, as DNA: TGTGCCAGCAGTTACTCAAGAGACAATGAGCAGTTCTTC.

As for this clone: The sample carries other DNA sequences with the same CDR3. The V gene is TRBV11-2, the J gene TRBJ1-3; a weak D match, TRBD1 (5 bases). The CDR3 runs 14 residues. Germline V CDR1 and CDR2: SGHAT, FQNNGV. The V gene lost 5 bases and the J gene lost 2 bases, with 10 bases spanning the gap. The CDR3 spells CASSLGLAGNTIYF. Here the CDR3 DNA reads TGTGCCAGCAGCCTGGGACTAGCTGGAAACACCATATATTTT.

The chain carries TRBV5-1 and TRBJ2-1; 7 nucleotides match TRBD1. Germline CDR1 reads SGHRS; CDR2 reads YFSETQ. CDR3 length: 15 residues. V lost 3 bases and J lost 4; bases outside the gene matches: 7. CDR3 loop: CASSSRQGQYNEQFF. CDR3 DNA: TGCGCCAGCAGCTCCCGACAGGGACAATACAATGAGCAGTTCTTC.

This clone was counted only a few times. The CDR3 loop is CATREGGSPLHF. Written as DNA, the CDR3 is TGTGCCACCAGAGAAGGAGGATCACCCCTCCACTTT. The chain combines TRBV15 with TRBJ1-6; D remains unclear. Germline V CDR1 and CDR2: LNHNV, YYDKDF (reference sequence). Trimming left V 6 bases short and J 10 bases short, with 10 bases between. The CDR3 has 12 amino acids.

The chain recombines TRBV19 with TRBJ2-1, with no clear D. Germline V gene data show CDR1 as LNHDA and CDR2 as SQIVND (reference sequence). The CDR3 is 14 residues long. V was shortened by 1 base and J by 4 bases, with 8 bases between the two germline ends. In DNA form, the CDR3 reads TGTGCCAGTAGTATAGTGGCGGATTACAATGAGCAGTTCTTC. Translation: CASSIVADYNEQFF.

V and J are TRBV20-1 and TRBJ2-1; 9 nucleotides align to TRBD1. The CDR3 covers 11 residues. J lost 8 bases, V lost 8 bases, and 4 bases had no gene match. Looked up from germline, CDR1 is DFQATT and CDR2 is SNEGSKA (reference sequence). The CDR3 DNA sequence: TGCAGTAAAACAGGGGGCCATGAGCAGTTCTTC. Translated, it gives CSKTGGHEQFF.

The chain is built from TRBV7-6 and TRBJ2-3; a weak D match, TRBD2 (5 bases). V was shortened by 5 bases and J by 14 bases, with 41 bases between the two germline ends. Germline V CDR1 and CDR2: SGHVS, FNYEAQ. The CDR3 contains 20 residues. CDR3 bases: TGTGCCAGCAGCCTCCGAAGCAGCCAAAACACCCGAGCGGTTCCCCTCATGCTGTATTTT. This gives the protein CASSLRSSQNTRAVPLMLYF.

The chain links TRBV4-1 to TRBJ1-4, with D perhaps TRBD1 (5 bases). The CDR3 sequence is 16 residues long. CDR1 MGHRA and CDR2 YSYEKL come from the germline V gene. Between the trimmed V and J ends, which lost 5 bases and 6 bases, there was a span of 19 bases. The CDR3 bases are TGCGCCAGCAGCTTCCGACAGACCCCCGCTGATGAAAAACTGTTTTTT. This encodes CASSFRQTPADEKLFF.